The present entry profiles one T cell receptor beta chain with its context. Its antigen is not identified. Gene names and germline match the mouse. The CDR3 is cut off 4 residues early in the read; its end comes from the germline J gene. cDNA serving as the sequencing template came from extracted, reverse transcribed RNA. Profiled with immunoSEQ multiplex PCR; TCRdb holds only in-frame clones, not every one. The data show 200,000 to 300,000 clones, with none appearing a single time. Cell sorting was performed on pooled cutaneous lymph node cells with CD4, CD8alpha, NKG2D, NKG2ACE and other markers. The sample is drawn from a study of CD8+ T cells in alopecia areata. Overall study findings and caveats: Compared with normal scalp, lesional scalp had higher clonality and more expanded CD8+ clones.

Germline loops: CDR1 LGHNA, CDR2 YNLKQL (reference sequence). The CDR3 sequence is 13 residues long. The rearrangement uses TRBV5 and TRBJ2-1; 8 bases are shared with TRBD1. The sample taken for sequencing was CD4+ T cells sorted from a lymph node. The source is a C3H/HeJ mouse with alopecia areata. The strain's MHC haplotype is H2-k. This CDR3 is CASSRQGWAEQFF. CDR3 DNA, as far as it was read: TGTGCCAGCAGCCGACAGGGGTGGGCT.